This T cell receptor beta chain was captured in a study of T-cell memory formation after mild COVID-19 (TCRdb year 2021). At the level of the whole study: TCR sequence clusters from the two donors were found to be largely donor specific. In a couple of donors, T-cell clones that expanded and contracted after mild COVID-19 were followed by sequencing TCRalpha and TCRbeta repertoires longitudinally. The cohort comprised two young, previously healthy adult volunteers, one female and one male.

This clonotype was counted a few times. Its antigen remains unidentified. No much larger clone exists at a distance of one base, and base qualities are not known. Study-level results and caveats: From day 15 to 85, contracting clones showed balanced CD4/CD8 phenotypes, whereas a second wave of clones that expanded from day 15 to 37 leaned towards CD4+. Contracting CD4+ clones were found mainly in CM and EM memory subsets, while CD8+ clones were enriched in EMRA. Only a couple of mild cases were covered in the study, and larger cohorts including severe cases with pre-infection samples were considered necessary. Some responding clones were found in pre-infection memory, which suggests that pre-existing cross-reactive memory T cells took part in the SARS-CoV-2 response. SARS-CoV-2 specificity of the second-wave clones peaking on day 37 was not confirmed.

The germline V gene (reference sequence) sets CDR1 to SEHNR and CDR2 to FQNEAQ. The CDR3 spans 12 residues, from the cysteine through the phenylalanine. The only DNA kept is the CDR3, 36 bases in frame from the first base. The germline ends are 6 bases apart after V is trimmed by 3 bases and J by 3 bases. PBMCs were isolated by Ficoll-Paque density gradient centrifugation. The sequencing machine was an Illumina NovaSeq 6000. cDNA libraries for TCRalpha and TCRbeta were prepared by 5'RACE using constant-segment primers, with sample barcodes and unique molecular identifiers added. Trizol reagent was used to extract RNA from every sample. The libraries were amplified in two PCR steps, and the second step added a second sample barcode and Illumina TruSeq adapters. The libraries were sequenced on an Illumina NovaSeq using 2 x 150 bp paired-end reads. As for the original processing: With migec v1.2.7, reads were demultiplexed and then collapsed into UMI-guided consensus sequences. Using mixcr v2.1.11, UMI consensuses were aligned to TRA and TRB V and J templates and then assembled into clonotypes. Expanded or contracted clonotypes were those called significant by both edgeR and NoisET, with noise models trained on biological replicates. For edgeR calls, the cutoffs were a false discovery rate-adjusted p below 0.01 and a log2 fold-change threshold of 1. As an exploratory analysis of dynamics, max-normalized trajectories of the 1000 most abundant clonotypes were examined with PCA combined with hierarchical clustering. The CD4 or CD8 phenotype of responding clones was assigned using the separately sequenced CD4+ and CD8+ repertoires. TCRdb's own reprocessing of the public reads used fastp at Q25 and MiXCR and kept productive beta chains. When rows share a CDR3 protein, they turn into one entry using the most common DNA and genes. In this record, the V and J calls reflect TCRdb's handling and not the investigators' own analysis. The sample table contains approximately 400,000 distinct CDR3 sequences; only one count was recorded for roughly a quarter of them. The top ten clones comprise 8.5% to 10% of the sample.

The sequenced sample consisted of PBMCs or a T cell subset sorted from them (not recorded which). This sequence was found in an adult woman who had mild COVID-19 (a few samples of this study predate the infection). The sample titles of this study are shuffled in the database, so cell type and time point are left out; the donor was told from shared clones. The chain uses TRBV7-9 and TRBJ2-7, with the D segment identity uncertain. The CDR3 reads as follows: CASSFADYEQYF. In nucleotides, the sequence is TGTGCCAGCAGCTTCGCCGACTACGAGCAGTACTTC.